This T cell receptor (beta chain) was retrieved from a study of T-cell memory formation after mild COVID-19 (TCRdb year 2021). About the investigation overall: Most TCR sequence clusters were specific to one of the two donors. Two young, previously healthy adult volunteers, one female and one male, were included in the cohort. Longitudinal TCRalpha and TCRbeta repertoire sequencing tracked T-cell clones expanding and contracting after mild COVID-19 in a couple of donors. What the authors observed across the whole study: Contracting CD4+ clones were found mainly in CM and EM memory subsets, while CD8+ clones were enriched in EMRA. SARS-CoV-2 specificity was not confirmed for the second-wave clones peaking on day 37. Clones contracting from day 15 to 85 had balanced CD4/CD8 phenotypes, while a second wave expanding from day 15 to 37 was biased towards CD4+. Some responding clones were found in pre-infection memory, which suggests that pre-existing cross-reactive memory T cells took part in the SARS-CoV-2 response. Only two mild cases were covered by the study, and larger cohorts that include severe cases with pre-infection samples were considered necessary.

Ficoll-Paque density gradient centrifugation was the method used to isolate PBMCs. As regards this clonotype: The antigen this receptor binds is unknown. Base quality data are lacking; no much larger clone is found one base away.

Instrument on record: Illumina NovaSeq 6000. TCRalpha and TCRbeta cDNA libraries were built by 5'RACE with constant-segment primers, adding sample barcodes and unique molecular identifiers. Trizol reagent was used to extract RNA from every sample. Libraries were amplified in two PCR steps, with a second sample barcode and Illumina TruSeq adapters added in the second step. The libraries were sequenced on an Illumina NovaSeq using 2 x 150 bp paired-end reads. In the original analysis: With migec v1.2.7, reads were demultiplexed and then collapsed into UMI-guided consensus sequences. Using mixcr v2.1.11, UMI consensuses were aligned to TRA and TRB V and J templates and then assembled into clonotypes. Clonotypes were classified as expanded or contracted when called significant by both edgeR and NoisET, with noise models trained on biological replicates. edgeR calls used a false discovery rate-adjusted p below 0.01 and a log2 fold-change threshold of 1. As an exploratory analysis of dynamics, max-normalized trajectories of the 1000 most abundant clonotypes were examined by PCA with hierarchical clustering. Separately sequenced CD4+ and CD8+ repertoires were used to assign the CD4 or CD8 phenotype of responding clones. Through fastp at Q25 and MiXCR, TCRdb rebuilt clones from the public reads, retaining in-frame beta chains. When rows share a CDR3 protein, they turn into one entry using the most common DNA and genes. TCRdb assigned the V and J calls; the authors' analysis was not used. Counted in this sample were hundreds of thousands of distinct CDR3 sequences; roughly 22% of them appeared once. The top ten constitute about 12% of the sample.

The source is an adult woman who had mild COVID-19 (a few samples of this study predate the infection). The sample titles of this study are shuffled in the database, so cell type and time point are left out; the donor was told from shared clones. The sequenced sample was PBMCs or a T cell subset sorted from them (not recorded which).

Here the CDR3 is given as CSAFPTGLNAFF. At the DNA level, the sequence is TGCAGTGCTTTCCCGACAGGCCTTAATGCTTTCTTT. The rearranged chain carries TRBV20-1 and TRBJ1-1, with a weak D call of TRBD1 (6 bases match). The germline V gene (reference sequence) provides CDR1 DFQATT and CDR2 SNEGSKA. CDR3 length: 12 amino acids, cysteine to phenylalanine. Just the 36-base CDR3 DNA is kept, in frame starting at base 1. The V end loses 5 bases and the J end loses 11 bases, and a stretch of 18 bases separates them.